Presented here are 15 T cell receptor beta chains from one specimen sequenced in a study of T-cell reconstitution after alpha-beta-depleted transplantation in children. A TCRbeta library incorporating unique molecular identifiers was prepared. TCRdb itself ran the PCR reads through MiXCR, one entry per CDR3 protein. The data contain 210,000 or so distinct CDR3 sequences, roughly 11% of them singletons. The sequencing here drew on PBMCs, taken before TCRalphabeta/CD19-depleted stem cell transplant. Receptor source: a child under two years old with acute myeloid leukemia, due to receive a stem cell transplant.

This clonotype was seen many times. The V and J genes are TRBV12-3 or TRBV12-4 and TRBJ2-6; TRBD1 might be the D (5 bases). The CDR3 contains 15 residues. V was cut by 6 bases and J by 0 bases, with 9 bases left in between. CDR3 nucleotides: TGTGCCAGCAGCCGACAGCGCTCTGGGGCCAACGTCCTGACTTTC. Amino acid sequence: CASSRQRSGANVLTF.

Many counts were recorded for this clonotype. CDR3 DNA sequence: TGCGCCAGCAGTCAGAACAGCAAGAACACTGAAGCTTTCTTT. Amino acids: CASSQNSKNTEAFF. The chain links TRBV5-1 to TRBJ1-1; D not certain. This CDR3 has 14 amino acids. CDR1 and CDR2 (germline): SGHRS, YFSETQ. The germline V and J ends were trimmed by 5 bases and 1 base, with 12 bases remaining between them. The full variable domain, its missing parts supplied by reference TRBV5-1 and TRBJ1-1, is KAGVTQTPRYLIKTRGQQVTLSCSPISGHRSVSWYQQTPGQGLQFLFEYFSETQRNKGNFPGRFSGRQFSNSRSEMNVSTLELGDSALYLCASSQNSKNTEAFFGQGTRLTVV.

The sample holds many counts of this clonotype. The rearrangement links TRBV7-2 to TRBJ1-2, with TRBD1 as a possible D gene (6 bases). This CDR3 comprises 13 residues. Germline CDR1 SGHTA, CDR2 FQGNSA. Trimming left V 6 bases short and J 7 bases short, with 15 bases between. CDR3 residues: CASSTDRRSGYTF. CDR3 DNA: TGTGCCAGCAGTACAGACAGGAGGAGTGGCTACACCTTC.

In this sample, this clonotype turned up many times. The rearrangement uses TRBV20-1 and TRBJ1-2; 8 nucleotides match TRBD1. After removal of 6 bases from V and 6 bases from J, the junction contained 6 bases not matched to a gene. The CDR3 is 12 residues long. Germline CDR1 and CDR2: DFQATT and SNEGSKA (reference sequence). CDR3 region: CSAISGGDGYTF. The CDR3 bases are TGCAGTGCCATCTCAGGGGGCGATGGCTACACCTTC.

The chain links TRBV19 to TRBJ1-1; possible D gene TRBD1, 5 bases. Germline CDR1 and CDR2: LNHDA and SQIVND (reference sequence). The germline V and J ends were trimmed by 6 bases and 5 bases, with 13 bases remaining between them. The length of the CDR3 is 13 residues. The CDR3 here is CASRFLGETEAFF. The CDR3 DNA reads TGTGCCAGTAGGTTTCTGGGGGAAACTGAAGCTTTCTTT.

This chain uses TRBV29-1 with TRBJ2-7; perhaps D is TRBD1 or TRBD2 (6 bases each). V lost 6 bases to trimming and J lost 3 bases, with 18 bases between them. The CDR3 is made up of 14 amino acids. Germline-derived CDR1 and CDR2 are SQVTM and ANQGSEA. The CDR3 here is CSVGRRGGGYEQYF. The CDR3 nucleotides are TGCAGCGTGGGGAGGAGAGGGGGTGGCTACGAGCAGTACTTC.

This clonotype has a count of ten or more. The genes are TRBV28 and TRBJ2-7; 9 nucleotides align to TRBD1. Germline V CDR1 and CDR2: MDHEN, SYDVKM. There are 16 residues in the CDR3. Trimming at V came to 5 bases and at J to 2 bases, leaving 10 bases not matched to a gene. DNA for the CDR3: TGTGCCAGCAGTCCCACACCGGGACAGGGCCCCTACGAGCAGTACTTC. As protein: CASSPTPGQGPYEQYF.

Many counts were recorded for this clonotype. V and J are TRBV9 and TRBJ2-5; D not resolved. The length of the CDR3 is 13 residues. The V end lost 6 bases, the J end lost 3 bases, and 12 bases lay between the germline ends. The germline CDR1 and CDR2 sequences are SGDLS and YYNGEE. CDR3 nucleotides: TGTGCCAGCACCCATGGGCTAGAAGAGACCCAGTACTTC. Protein product: CASTHGLEETQYF.

As concerns this clonotype: Mismatch with germline at one junction end may stem from a read error. The chain links TRBV11-3 to TRBJ1-2; 7 bases are shared with TRBD1. Germline V gene data show CDR1 as SGHNT and CDR2 as YENEEA. The CDR3 covers 12 residues. The CDR3 region is CASSFRDRAASF. In DNA form, the CDR3 reads TGTGCCAGCAGCTTCCGAGACAGGGCTGCCTCCTTC.

This clonotype has a count of ten or more. V is TRBV29-1 and J is TRBJ1-4, with 7 bases lining up with TRBD1. The CDR3 totals 13 residues. Unmatched junction bases numbered 9, after V lost 6 bases and J lost 8 bases. The germline V gene has CDR1 SQVTM and CDR2 ANQGSEA. The CDR3 bases are TGCAGCGTCGCTCGACAGGGTGGCGAAAAACTGTTTTTT. Protein product: CSVARQGGEKLFF.

This clonotype occurred many times. This chain joins TRBV7-3 and TRBJ2-5; D is unclear. CDR1 and CDR2 from the germline V gene are SGHTA and FQGTGA. The CDR3 covers 15 residues. V dropped 2 bases and J dropped 5 bases, with 15 bases sitting between them. CDR3 region: CASSLYSGVRETQYF. For the CDR3, the DNA is TGTGCCAGCAGCTTATATTCTGGGGTTAGGGAGACCCAGTACTTC.

This clonotype has just a few counts. The rearrangement links TRBV28 to TRBJ1-3, with D possibly matching TRBD1 (6 bases). Germline loops: CDR1 MDHEN, CDR2 SYDVKM. This CDR3 has 15 residues. The ends were cut back, 2 bases at V and 2 bases at J, with 10 bases in the middle. The CDR3 reads CASSLLQGTGNTIYF. The CDR3 bases are TGTGCCAGCAGTTTACTCCAGGGGACTGGAAACACCATATATTTT. Full variable domain (remainder filled in from reference TRBV28 and TRBJ1-3): DVKVTQSSRYLVKRTGEKVFLECVQDMDHENMFWYRQDPGLGLRLIYFSYDVKMKEKGDIPEGYSVSREKKERFSLILESASTNQTSMYLCASSLLQGTGNTIYFGEGSWLTVV.

This clonotype was detected ten times or more. The rearrangement joins TRBV6-5 to TRBJ2-3; D not certain. The V gene's germline CDR1 is MNHEY and CDR2 SVGAGI. Trimming removed 0 bases at V and 5 bases at J, with 6 bases between. This CDR3 region has 13 residues. CDR3: CASSYSVQDTQYF. In nucleotides, the CDR3 is TGTGCCAGCAGTTACTCGGTTCAAGATACGCAGTATTTT.

At least ten counts were recorded for this clonotype. The chain uses TRBV5-1 and TRBJ2-1; perhaps TRBD1 as D (7 bases). The CDR3 spans 14 residues. V was trimmed by 4 bases and J by 4 bases, leaving 12 bases between them. CDR1 SGHRS and CDR2 YFSETQ come from the germline V gene. The CDR3 DNA follows: TGCGCCAGCAGCGCGGGACAGCTTTACAATGAGCAGTTCTTC. Its translation: CASSAGQLYNEQFF.

This clonotype was detected ten times or more. This chain joins TRBV20-1 and TRBJ1-1; the D is unclear. This CDR3 has 14 residues. Germline loops: CDR1 DFQATT, CDR2 SNEGSKA (reference sequence). Trimming stripped 6 bases from V and 0 bases from J, with 14 bases between. The CDR3 spells CSAPDRVMNTEAFF. The DNA of the CDR3 is TGCAGTGCCCCGGATAGGGTCATGAACACTGAAGCTTTCTTT.